What follows describes a single TCR beta chain. Its antigen is not identified. The CDR3 consists of 14 residues. V was pared by 6 bases and J by 1 base, with 3 bases of the junction left unmatched. Germline V gives CDR1 MNHNS, CDR2 SASEGT. The PCR was carried out with 60 Vbeta primers and 13 Jbeta primers. Here immunoSEQ multiplex PCR was the method, and the copy in TCRdb shows in-frame clones only, minus some. The table has some 150,000 clones, around 80% seen once. This specimen comes from a study of cytomegalovirus exposure and HLA in healthy donors. Overall study: Out of around 360 genotyped donors, about 76% belonged to the Caucasian-associated ancestry cluster. Findings of the study overall: Most TCR beta V segments were productive about 90% or about 30% of the time in an earlier analysis.

The sequenced sample was PBMCs. This chain links TRBV6-1 with TRBJ1-2; 9 bases line up with TRBD1. This receptor was taken from a man aged 25-40 years in good health and CMV-seronegative. The DNA of the CDR3 is TGTGCCAGCAGGGGACAGGGAATTAACTATGGCTACACCTTC. It translates to CASRGQGINYGYTF.